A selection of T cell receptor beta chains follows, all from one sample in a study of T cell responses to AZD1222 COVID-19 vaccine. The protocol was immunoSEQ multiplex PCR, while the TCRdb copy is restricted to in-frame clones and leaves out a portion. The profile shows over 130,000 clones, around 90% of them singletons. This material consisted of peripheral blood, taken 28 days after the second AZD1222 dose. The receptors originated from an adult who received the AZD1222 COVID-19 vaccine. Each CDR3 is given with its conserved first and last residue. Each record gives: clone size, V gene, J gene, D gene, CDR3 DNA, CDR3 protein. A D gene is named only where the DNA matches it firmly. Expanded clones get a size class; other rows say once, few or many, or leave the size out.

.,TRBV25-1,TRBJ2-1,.,TGTGCCAGCAGTGAACCCGCCCTTGGGCAGTTCTTC,CASSEPALGQFF
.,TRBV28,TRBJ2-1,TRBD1,TGTGCCATCTACCCCGGGACAGGGGCCTACAATGAGCAGTTCTTC,CAIYPGTGAYNEQFF
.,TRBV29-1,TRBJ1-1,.,TGCAGCGTTGGGGGGGAGCCCTCGAGCACTGAAGCTTTCTTT,CSVGGEPSSTEAFF
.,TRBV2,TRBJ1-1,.,TGTGCCAGCACGGGGGGTGGGACTTTGAACACTGAAGCTTTCTTT,CASTGGGTLNTEAFF
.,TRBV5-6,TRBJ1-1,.,TGTGCCAGCAGCTTGGATAGTCGGCTGTGGACTGAAGCTTTCTTT,CASSLDSRLWTEAFF
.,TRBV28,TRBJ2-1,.,TGTGCCAGCAGTTTAGGAGGAGCGCCAGGGAATGAGCAGTTCTTC,CASSLGGAPGNEQFF
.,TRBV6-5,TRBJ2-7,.,TGTGCCAGCAGGGCGTTGGCGCTCTACGAGCAGTACTTC,CASRALALYEQYF
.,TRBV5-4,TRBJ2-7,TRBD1,TGTGCCAGCAGCTCCACAGGGGCAGGGGACGAGCAGTACTTC,CASSSTGAGDEQYF
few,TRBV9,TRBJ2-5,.,TGTGCCAGCAGCGTCGGGGGATTTGACCAAGAGACCCAGTACTTC,CASSVGGFDQETQYF
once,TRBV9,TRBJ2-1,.,TGTGCCAGCAGCGTAGAGGGGACGAGACTCAATGAGCAGTTCTTC,CASSVEGTRLNEQFF
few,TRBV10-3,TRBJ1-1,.,TGTGCCATCAGTGATCAGGGGTTTACAACGACGAACACTGAAGCTTTCTTT,CAISDQGFTTTNTEAFF
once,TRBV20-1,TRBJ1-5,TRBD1,TGCAGTGCTAGTTCCGGGACAGATAATCAGCCCCAGCATTTT,CSASSGTDNQPQHF
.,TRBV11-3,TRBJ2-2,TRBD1,TGTGCCAGCAGCCCTGACAGGGTCGACACCGGGGAGCTGTTTTTT,CASSPDRVDTGELFF
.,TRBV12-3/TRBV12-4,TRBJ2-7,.,TGTGCCAGCAGATTTGGCCCGGGCGAGCAGTACTTC,CASRFGPGEQYF
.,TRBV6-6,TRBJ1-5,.,TGTGCCACCTCCCTCGGACATCAGCCCCAGCATTTT,CATSLGHQPQHF
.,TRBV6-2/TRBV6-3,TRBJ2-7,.,TGTGCCAGCAGTAAACACTACGAGCAGTACTTC,CASSKHYEQYF
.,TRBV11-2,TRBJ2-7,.,TGTGCCAGCAGCAACATCGGGGACGAGCAGTACTTC,CASSNIGDEQYF
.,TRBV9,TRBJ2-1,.,TGTGCCAGCAGCCCATTTGTGGGACAGGGACTAGCGTCGAGGAATGAGCAGTTCTTC,CASSPFVGQGLASRNEQFF
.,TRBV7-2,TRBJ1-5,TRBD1,TGTGCCAGCAGCCGGGACAGGGGCAATCAGCCCCAGCATTTT,CASSRDRGNQPQHF
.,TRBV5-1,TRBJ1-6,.,TGCGCCAGCAGCTTGGAAGGTGGGAATTCACCCCTCCACTTT,CASSLEGGNSPLHF
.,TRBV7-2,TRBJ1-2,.,TGTGCCAGCGGCGGGGCAAAGACTAACTATGGCTACACCTTC,CASGGAKTNYGYTF
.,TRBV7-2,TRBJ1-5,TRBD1,TGTGCCAGCAGCTCTGACAGGGGGCAGCAGCCCCAGCATTTT,CASSSDRGQQPQHF
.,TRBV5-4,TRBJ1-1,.,TGTGCCAGCAGCTTGGCGGGGCTGGACACTGAAGCTTTCTTT,CASSLAGLDTEAFF
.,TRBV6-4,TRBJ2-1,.,TGTGCCAGCAGTGACTTACCGGGACACCACAATGAGCAGTTCTTC,CASSDLPGHHNEQFF
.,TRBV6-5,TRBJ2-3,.,TGTGCCAGCAGCCAACTTTCCCTGGATACGCAGTATTTT,CASSQLSLDTQYF
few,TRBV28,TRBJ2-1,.,TGTGCCAGCAGTCTCGTTGGGGGCAATGAGCAGTTCTTC,CASSLVGGNEQFF
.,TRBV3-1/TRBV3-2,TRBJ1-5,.,TGTGCCAGCAGCCAAGATCTCTTGCAGCCCCAGCATTTT,CASSQDLLQPQHF
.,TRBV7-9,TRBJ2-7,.,TGTGCCAGCAGCTTAGCGCGGTCAGGGTTCCACTACGAGCAGTACTTC,CASSLARSGFHYEQYF
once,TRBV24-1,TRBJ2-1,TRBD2,TGTGCCACCAGTGATTCTATGGGACTAGTGCAGCAGTTCTTC,CATSDSMGLVQQFF
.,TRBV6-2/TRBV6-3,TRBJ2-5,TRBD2,TGTGCCAGCAGTTCCCTAGCGGGGGCTTCAGAGACCCAGTACTTC,CASSSLAGASETQYF
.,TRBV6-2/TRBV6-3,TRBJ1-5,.,TGTGCCAGCAGTTACGCAGGGGAGAATCAGCCCCAGCATTTT,CASSYAGENQPQHF
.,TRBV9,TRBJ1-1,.,TGTGCCAGCAGCATCGGTGTGAGTGAAGCTTTCTTT,CASSIGVSEAFF
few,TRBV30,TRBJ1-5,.,TGTGCCTGGAGTGTAGGGCAGCTTACGAATCAGCCCCAGCATTTT,CAWSVGQLTNQPQHF
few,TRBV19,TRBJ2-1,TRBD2,TGTGCCAGTAGTTCTAGCGGGGGGGCAGCCTACAATGAGCAGTTCTTC,CASSSSGGAAYNEQFF
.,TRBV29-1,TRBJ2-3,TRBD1,TGCAGCGCGGTGGGGACAGGGGATTCTCTTCTTCCAGATACGCAGTATTTT,CSAVGTGDSLLPDTQYF